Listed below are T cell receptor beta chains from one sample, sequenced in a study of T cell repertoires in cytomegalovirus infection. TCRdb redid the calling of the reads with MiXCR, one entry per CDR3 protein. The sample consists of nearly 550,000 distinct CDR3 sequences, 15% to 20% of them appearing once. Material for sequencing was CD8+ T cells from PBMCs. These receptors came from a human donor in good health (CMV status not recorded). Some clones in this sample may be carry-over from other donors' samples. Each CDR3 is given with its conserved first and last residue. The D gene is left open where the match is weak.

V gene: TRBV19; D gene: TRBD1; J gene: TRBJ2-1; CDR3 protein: CAIRGTGVEQFF
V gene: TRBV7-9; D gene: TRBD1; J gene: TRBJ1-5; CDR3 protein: CASSLEMWGTGVGQPQHF
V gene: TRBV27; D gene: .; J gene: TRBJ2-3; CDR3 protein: CASTGLSDTQYF
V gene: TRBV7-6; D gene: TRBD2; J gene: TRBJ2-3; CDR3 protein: CASSLKASGRTDTQYF
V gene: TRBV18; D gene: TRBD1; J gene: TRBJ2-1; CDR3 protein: CASSTNENRGAYNEQFF
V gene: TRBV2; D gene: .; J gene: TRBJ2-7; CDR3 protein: CASGWGSGYEQYF
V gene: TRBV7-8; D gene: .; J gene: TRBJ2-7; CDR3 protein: CASSLELNVDEQYF
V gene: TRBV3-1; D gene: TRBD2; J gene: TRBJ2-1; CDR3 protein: CASSQRTSGSLSYNEQFF
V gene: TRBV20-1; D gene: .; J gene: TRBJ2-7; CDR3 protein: CSARHEGALEQYF
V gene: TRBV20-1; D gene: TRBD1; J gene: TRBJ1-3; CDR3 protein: CSAITLTGGERNTIYF
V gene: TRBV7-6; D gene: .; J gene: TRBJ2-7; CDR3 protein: CASSLGPVRSSYETYF
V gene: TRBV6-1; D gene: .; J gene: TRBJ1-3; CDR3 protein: CASRRGRRLAGNTIYF
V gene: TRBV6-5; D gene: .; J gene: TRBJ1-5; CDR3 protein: CASGQPQHF
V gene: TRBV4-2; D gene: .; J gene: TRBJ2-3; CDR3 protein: CASSQDAARGRTDTQYF
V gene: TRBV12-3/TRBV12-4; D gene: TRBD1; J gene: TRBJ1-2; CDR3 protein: CASSIGTGTPYGYTF
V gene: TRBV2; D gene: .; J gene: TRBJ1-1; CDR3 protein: CASSAPMNTEAFF
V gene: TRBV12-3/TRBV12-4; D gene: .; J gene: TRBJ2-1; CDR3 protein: CASSLSGDRFF
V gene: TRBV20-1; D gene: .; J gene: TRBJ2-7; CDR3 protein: CSARAVGGQRPYEQYF
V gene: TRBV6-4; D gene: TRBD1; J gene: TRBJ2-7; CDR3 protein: CASWGQGPYEQYF
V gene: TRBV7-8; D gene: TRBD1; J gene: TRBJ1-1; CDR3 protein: CASSLWGQGSTEAFF
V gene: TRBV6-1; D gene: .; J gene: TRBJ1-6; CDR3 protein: CASSESGTLDSPLHF
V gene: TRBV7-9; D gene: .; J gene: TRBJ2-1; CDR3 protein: CASSFLPGTSYNEQFF
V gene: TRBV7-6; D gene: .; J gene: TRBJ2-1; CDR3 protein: CASSSQGSRYNEQFF
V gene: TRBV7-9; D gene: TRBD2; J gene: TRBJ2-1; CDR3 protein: CASSLGYGTSLNEQFF
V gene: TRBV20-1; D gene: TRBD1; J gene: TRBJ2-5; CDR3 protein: CSARQTGTGAETQYF
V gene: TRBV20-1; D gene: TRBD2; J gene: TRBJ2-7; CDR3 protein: CSAGTSGAPYEQYF
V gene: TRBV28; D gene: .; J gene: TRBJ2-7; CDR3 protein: CASSLSTTAGEQYF
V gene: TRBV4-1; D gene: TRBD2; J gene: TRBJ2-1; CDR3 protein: CASSQEAGGPADEQFF
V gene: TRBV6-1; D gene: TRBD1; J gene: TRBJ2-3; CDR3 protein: CASSVGQLYTDTQYF
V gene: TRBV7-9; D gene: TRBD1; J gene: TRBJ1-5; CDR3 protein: CASSSSTGASNQPQHF
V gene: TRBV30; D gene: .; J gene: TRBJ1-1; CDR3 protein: CAWIPDNTEAFF
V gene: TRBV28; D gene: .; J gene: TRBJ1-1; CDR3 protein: CASRAEGIPNTEAFF
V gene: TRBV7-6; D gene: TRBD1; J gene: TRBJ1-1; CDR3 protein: CASSLVGQGLGEAFF
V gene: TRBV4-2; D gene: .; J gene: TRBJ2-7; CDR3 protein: CASSPASNPQGPYEQYF
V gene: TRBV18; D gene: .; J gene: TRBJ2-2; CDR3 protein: CASSPRDSNTGELFF
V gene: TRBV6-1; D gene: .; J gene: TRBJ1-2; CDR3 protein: CASNHRVGPISYGYTF
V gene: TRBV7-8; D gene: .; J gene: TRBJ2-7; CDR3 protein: CASSFGSGYEQYF
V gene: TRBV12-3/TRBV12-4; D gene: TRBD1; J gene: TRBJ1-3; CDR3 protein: CASSTGGAYSGNTIYF
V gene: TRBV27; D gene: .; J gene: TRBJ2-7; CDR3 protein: CGSRQSTGELSYEQYF
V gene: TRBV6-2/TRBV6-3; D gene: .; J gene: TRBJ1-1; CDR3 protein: CASSYPAAGGEAFF
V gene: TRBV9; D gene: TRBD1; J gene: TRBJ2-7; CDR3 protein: CASSVGTGKAYEQYF
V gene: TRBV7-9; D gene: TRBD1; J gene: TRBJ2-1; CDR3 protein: CASSLKGQGADEQFF
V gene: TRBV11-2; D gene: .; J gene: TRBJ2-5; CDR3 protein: CASSLGQGQETQYF
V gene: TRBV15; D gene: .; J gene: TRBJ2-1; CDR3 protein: CATSTGKGSSYIEQFF
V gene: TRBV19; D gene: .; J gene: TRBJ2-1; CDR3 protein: CASSISRTSDEQFF
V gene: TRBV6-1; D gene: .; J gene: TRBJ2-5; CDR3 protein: CASSPTRLARLQETQYF
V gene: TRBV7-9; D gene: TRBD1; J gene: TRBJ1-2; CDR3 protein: CASSLIGGQGVNYGYTF
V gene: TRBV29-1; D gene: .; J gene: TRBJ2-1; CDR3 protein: CSVEDGDPWGEQFF
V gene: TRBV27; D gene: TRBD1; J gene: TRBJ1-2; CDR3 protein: CASSPSTGSSYGYTF
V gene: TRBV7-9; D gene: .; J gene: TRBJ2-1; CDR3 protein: CASSLSDSNEQFF
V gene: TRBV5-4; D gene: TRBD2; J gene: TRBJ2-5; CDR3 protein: CASKLADQETQYF
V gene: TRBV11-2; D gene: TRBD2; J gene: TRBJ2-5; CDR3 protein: CASSLTSGRGEETQYF
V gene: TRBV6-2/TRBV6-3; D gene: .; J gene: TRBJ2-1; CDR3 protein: CASSLPGLPYNEQFF
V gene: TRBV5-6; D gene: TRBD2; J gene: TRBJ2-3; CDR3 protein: CASSPGLAGGRDTQYF
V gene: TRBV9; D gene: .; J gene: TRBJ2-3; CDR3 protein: CASSVALTASSPRTDTQYF
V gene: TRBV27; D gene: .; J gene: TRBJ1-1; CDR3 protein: CASSLVSRNTEAFF
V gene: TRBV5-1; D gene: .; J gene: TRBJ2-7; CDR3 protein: CASSLDTHPYEQYF
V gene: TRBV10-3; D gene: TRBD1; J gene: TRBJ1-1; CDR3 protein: CAISELTGVRAEAFF
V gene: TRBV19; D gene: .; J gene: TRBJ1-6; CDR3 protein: CASSIAVTPLHF